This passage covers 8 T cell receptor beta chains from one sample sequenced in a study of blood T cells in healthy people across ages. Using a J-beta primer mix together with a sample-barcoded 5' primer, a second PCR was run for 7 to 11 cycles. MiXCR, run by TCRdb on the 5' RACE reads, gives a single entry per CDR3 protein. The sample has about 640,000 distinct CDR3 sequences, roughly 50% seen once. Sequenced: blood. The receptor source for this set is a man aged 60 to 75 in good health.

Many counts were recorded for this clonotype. This CDR3 is CASSLNSRSDTQYF. For the CDR3, the DNA is TGTGCCAGCAGTTTAAACAGCAGGTCGGATACGCAGTATTTT. The J gene is TRBJ2-3, the V gene TRBV12-3 or TRBV12-4; D gene uncertain. CDR3 size: 14 residues. V lost 2 bases, J lost 6 bases, and 12 bases lay in between.

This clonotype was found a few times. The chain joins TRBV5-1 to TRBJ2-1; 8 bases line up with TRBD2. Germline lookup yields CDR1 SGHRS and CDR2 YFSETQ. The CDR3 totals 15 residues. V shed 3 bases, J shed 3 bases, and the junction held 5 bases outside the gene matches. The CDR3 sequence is CASSSREGYYNEQFF. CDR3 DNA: TGCGCCAGCAGCTCCCGGGAGGGGTACTACAATGAGCAGTTCTTC.

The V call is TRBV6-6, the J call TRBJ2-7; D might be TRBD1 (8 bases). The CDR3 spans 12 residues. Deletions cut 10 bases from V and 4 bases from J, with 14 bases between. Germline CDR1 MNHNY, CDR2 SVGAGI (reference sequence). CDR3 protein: CATSQGGYEQYF. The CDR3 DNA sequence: TGTGCCACGTCACAGGGGGGGTACGAGCAGTACTTC.

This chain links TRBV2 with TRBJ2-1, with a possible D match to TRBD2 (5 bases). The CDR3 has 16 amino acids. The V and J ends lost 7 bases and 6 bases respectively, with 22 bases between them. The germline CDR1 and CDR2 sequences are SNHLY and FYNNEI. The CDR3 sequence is CASNEGIPMGTNEQFF. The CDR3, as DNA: TGTGCCAGCAATGAGGGAATACCTATGGGAACCAATGAGCAGTTCTTC.

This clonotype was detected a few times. CDR3 residues: CASSSRATGREQYF. The CDR3 bases are TGTGCCAGCAGCTCCCGGGCCACTGGGAGGGAGCAGTACTTC. The J gene is TRBJ2-7, the V gene TRBV7-8; TRBD2 is a possible D gene (6 bases). The CDR3 has 14 amino acids. Between the trimmed V and J ends, which lost 4 bases and 7 bases, there was a span of 17 bases. In germline, CDR1 is SGHVS, CDR2 FQNEAQ. The full variable domain, with the rest looked up from reference TRBV7-8 and TRBJ2-7, is GAGVSQSPRYKVAKRGQDVALRCDPISGHVSLFWYQQALGQGPEFLTYFQNEAQLDKSGLPSDRFFAERPEGSVSTLKIQRTQQEDSAVYLCASSSRATGREQYFGPGTRLTVT.

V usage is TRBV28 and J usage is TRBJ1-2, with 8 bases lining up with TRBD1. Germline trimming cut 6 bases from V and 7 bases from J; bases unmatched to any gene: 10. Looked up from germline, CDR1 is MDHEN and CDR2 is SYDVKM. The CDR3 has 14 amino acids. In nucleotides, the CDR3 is TGTGCCAGCAGCTCCCACAGGGGGTCTCGTGGCTACACCTTC. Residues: CASSSHRGSRGYTF.

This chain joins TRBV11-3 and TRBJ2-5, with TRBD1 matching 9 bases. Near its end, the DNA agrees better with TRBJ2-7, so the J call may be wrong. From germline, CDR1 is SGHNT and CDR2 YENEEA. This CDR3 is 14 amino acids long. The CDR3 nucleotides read TGTGCCAGCAGCCCCAGGACAGGGGTAGGCGAGCAGTACTTC. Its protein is CASSPRTGVGEQYF.

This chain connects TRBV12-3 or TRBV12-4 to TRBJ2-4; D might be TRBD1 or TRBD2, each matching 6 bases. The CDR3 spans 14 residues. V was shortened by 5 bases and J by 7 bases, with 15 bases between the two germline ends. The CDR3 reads CASSLRGVGNIQYF. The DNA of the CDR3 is TGTGCCAGCAGTCTAAGGGGGGTCGGCAACATTCAGTACTTC.